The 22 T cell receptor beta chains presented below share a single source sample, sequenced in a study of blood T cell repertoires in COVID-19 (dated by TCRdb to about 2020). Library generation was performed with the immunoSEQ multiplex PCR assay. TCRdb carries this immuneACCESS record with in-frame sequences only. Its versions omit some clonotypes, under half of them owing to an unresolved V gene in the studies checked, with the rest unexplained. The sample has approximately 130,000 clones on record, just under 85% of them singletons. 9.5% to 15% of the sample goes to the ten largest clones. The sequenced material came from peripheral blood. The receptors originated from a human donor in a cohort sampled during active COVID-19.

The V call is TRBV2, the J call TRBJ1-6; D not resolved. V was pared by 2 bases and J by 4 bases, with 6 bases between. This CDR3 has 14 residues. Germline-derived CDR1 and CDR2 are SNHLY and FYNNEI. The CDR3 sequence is CASSELTYNSPLHF. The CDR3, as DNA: TGTGCCAGCAGTGAACTTACATATAATTCACCCCTCCACTTT.

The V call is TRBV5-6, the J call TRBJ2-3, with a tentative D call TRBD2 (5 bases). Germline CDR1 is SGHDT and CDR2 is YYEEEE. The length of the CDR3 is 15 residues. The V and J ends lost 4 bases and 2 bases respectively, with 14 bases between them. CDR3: CASSPSGFPTDTQYF. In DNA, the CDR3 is TGTGCCAGCAGCCCCTCGGGGTTCCCCACAGATACGCAGTATTTT. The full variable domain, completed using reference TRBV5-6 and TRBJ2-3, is DAGVTQSPTHLIKTRGQQVTLRCSPKSGHDTVSWYQQALGQGPQFIFQYYEEEERQRGNFPDRFSGHQFPNYSSELNVNALLLGDSALYLCASSPSGFPTDTQYFGPGTRLTVL.

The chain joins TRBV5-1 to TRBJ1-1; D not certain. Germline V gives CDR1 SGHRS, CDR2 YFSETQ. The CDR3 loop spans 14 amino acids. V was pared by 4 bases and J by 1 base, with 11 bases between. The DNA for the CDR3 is TGCGCCAGCAGCGTTGGACGGGGGAACACTGAAGCTTTCTTT. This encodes CASSVGRGNTEAFF.

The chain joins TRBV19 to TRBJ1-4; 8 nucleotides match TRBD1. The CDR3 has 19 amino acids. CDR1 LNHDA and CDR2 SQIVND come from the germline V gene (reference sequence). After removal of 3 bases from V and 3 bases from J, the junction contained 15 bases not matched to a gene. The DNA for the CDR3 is TGTGCCAGTAGTATCCACCAGGGCCCCCCGACAGGGGCTAATGAAAAACTGTTTTTT. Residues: CASSIHQGPPTGANEKLFF.

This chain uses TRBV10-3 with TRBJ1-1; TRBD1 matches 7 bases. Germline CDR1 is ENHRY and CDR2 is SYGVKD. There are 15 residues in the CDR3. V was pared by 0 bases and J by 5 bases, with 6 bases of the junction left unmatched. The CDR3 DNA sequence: TGTGCCATCAGTGAGTCCGGAGGGGGCTTAACTGAAGCTTTCTTT. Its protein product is CAISESGGGLTEAFF.

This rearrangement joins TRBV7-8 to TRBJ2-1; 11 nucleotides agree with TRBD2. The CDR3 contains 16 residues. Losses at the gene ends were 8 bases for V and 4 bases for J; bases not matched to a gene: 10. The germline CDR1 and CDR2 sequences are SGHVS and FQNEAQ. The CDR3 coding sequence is TGTGCCAGCCTAGCGGGGGGCCCTAAACTTTACAATGAGCAGTTCTTC. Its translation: CASLAGGPKLYNEQFF.

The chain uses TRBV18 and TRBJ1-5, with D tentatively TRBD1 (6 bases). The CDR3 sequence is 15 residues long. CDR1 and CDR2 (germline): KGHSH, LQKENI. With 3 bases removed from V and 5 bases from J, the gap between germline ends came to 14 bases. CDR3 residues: CASSPGTGNDQPQHF. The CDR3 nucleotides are TGTGCCAGCTCACCTGGAACAGGGAACGATCAGCCCCAGCATTTT.

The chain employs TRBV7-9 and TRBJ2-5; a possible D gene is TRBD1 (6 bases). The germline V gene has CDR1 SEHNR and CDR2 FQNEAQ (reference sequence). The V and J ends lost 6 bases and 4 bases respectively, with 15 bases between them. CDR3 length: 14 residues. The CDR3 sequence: CASSENTGRETQYF. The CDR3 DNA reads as TGTGCCAGCAGTGAAAATACAGGGAGAGAGACCCAGTACTTC.

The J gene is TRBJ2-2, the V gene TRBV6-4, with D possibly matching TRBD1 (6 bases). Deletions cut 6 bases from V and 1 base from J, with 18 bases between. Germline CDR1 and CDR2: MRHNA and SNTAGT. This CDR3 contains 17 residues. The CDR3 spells CASSLSYRTVNTGELFF. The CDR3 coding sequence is TGTGCCAGCAGCCTATCGTACAGGACAGTGAACACCGGGGAGCTGTTTTTT.

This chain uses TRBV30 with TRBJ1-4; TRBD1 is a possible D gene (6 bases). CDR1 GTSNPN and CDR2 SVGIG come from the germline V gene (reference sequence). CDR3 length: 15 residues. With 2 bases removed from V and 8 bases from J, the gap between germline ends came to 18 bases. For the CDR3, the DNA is TGTGCCTGGAGTTACGGGGGGGCACACGGAGAAAAACTGTTTTTT. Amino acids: CAWSYGGAHGEKLFF.

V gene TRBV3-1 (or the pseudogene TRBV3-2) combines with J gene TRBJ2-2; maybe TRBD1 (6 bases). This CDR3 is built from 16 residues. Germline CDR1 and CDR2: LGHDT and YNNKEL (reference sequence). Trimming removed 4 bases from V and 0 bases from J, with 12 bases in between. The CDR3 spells CASSRGTFANTGELFF. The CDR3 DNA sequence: TGTGCCAGCAGCCGGGGGACATTCGCGAACACCGGGGAGCTGTTTTTT.

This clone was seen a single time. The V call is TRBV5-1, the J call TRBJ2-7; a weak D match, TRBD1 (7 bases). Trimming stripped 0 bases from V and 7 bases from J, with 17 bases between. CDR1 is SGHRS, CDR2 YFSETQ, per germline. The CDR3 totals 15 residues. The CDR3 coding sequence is TGCGCCAGCAGCTTGGCCCGGGGGCAGGGGGGAGAGCAGTACTTC. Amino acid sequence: CASSLARGQGGEQYF.

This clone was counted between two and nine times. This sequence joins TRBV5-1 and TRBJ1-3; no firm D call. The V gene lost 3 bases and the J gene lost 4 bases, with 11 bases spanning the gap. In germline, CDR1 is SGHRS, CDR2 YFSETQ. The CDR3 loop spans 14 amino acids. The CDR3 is CASSSSGYGNTIYF. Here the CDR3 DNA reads TGCGCCAGCAGCTCCTCAGGTTACGGAAACACCATATATTTT.

CDR3 loop: CASSITGGKTTGELFF. The CDR3 coding sequence is TGTGCCAGTAGTATTACCGGGGGAAAGACTACCGGGGAGCTGTTTTTT. The chain couples TRBV19 to TRBJ2-2, with D possibly matching TRBD2 (6 bases). CDR1 LNHDA and CDR2 SQIVND come from the germline V gene (reference sequence). This CDR3 comprises 16 residues. V was shortened by 3 bases and J by 5 bases, with 16 bases between the two germline ends.

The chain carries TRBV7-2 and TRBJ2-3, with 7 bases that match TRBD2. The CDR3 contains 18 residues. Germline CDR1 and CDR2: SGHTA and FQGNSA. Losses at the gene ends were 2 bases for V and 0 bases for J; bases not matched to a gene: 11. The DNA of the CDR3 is TGTGCCAGCAGCTTAAGCGGCGGGGGAGTGACTAGCACAGATACGCAGTATTTT. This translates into CASSLSGGGVTSTDTQYF.

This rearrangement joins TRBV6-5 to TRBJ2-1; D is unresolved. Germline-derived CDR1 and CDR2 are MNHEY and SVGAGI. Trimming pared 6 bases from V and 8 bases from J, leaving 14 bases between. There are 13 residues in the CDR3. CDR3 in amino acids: CASSVQSDYEQFF. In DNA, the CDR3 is TGTGCCAGCAGCGTTCAGAGCGACTATGAGCAGTTCTTC.

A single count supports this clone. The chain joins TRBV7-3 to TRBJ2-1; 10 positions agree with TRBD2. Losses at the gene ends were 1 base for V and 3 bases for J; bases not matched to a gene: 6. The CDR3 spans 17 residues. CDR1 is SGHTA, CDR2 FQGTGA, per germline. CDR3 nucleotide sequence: TGTGCCAGCAGCTTAAGGGGAGCTAGCGGGGGCTACAATGAGCAGTTCTTC. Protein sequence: CASSLRGASGGYNEQFF.

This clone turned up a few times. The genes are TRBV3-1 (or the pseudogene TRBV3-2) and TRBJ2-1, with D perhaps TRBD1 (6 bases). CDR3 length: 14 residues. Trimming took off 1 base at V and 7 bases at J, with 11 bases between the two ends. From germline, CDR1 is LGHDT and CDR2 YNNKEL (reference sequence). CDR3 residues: CASSQGRGWNEQFF. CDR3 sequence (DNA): TGTGCCAGCAGCCAAGGTAGGGGGTGGAATGAGCAGTTCTTC.

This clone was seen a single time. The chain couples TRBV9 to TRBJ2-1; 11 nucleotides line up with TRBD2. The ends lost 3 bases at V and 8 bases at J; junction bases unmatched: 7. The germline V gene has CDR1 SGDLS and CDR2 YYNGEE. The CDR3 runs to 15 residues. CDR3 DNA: TGTGCCAGCAGCGAGGCTAGCGGGGGGTTTTATGAGCAGTTCTTC. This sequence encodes CASSEASGGFYEQFF.

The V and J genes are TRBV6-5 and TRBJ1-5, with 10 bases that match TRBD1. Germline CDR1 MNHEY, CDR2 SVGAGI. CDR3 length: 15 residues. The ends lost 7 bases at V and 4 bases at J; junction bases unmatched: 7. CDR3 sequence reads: CASKGQGPWNQPQHF. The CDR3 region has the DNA TGTGCCAGCAAGGGACAGGGGCCCTGGAATCAGCCCCAGCATTTT.

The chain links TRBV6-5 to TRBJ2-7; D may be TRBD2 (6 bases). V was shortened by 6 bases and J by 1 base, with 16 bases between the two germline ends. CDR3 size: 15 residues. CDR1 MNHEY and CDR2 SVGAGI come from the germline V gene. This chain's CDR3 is CASSWVVGSSYEQYF. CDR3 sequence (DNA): TGTGCCAGCAGCTGGGTGGTCGGGAGTTCCTACGAGCAGTACTTC.

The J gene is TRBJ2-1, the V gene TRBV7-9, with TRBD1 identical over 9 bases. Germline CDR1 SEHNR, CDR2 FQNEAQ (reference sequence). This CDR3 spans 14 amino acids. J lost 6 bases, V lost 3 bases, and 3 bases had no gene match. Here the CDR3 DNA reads TGTGCCAGCAGCTTTGGACAGGGGAGCAATGAGCAGTTCTTC. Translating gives CASSFGQGSNEQFF.